This T cell receptor beta chain came from a study of blood T cell repertoires in COVID-19. In the authors' workflow: For nucleated cells, counts were estimated from reference gene primer amplification. Profiling relied on immunoSEQ multiplex PCR, and the TCRdb table lists in-frame clones only, not all of them. V and J calls and clone size are those listed in that table; D and trimming were worked out from the DNA. The profile shows roughly 150,000 clones, 65% to 90% of them singletons. CDR1 LNHDA and CDR2 SQIVND come from the germline V gene (reference sequence). This CDR3 comprises 12 residues. Deletions cut 2 bases from V and 8 bases from J, with 9 bases between.

The rearrangement uses TRBV19 and TRBJ1-2; no definite D call. The sequence derives from a woman aged 45-59 years in a cohort sampled during active or convalescent COVID-19. Material for sequencing was peripheral blood. CDR3 nucleotide sequence: TGTGCCAGTAGTATACCGTCCGGGGGCTACACCTTC. It yields the protein CASSIPSGGYTF.